A single T cell receptor beta chain is shown here with its context. What it recognizes is unknown. Germline CDR1 and CDR2: KGHDR and SFDVKD. Trimming removed 7 bases from V and 0 bases from J, with 8 bases in between. This CDR3 contains 13 residues. The sample originates from a study of blood T cells in healthy people across ages. Primers used in a second PCR of roughly 7 to 12 cycles were a sample-barcoded 5' primer and a J-beta primer mix. TCRdb re-called the 5' RACE reads through MiXCR, storing one row per CDR3 protein. The sample has roughly 800,000 distinct CDR3 sequences; about 62% are singletons. Study-wide results and caveats: Unknown CMV status may confound age-related changes in expanded clones.

The sequenced sample consisted of blood. This sequence originates from a man aged 30 to 39 in good health. V is TRBV24-1 and J is TRBJ1-1; D unresolved. This chain's CDR3 is CATRGELNTEAFF. The CDR3 region has the DNA TGTGCCACCAGGGGAGAGTTGAACACTGAAGCTTTCTTT.